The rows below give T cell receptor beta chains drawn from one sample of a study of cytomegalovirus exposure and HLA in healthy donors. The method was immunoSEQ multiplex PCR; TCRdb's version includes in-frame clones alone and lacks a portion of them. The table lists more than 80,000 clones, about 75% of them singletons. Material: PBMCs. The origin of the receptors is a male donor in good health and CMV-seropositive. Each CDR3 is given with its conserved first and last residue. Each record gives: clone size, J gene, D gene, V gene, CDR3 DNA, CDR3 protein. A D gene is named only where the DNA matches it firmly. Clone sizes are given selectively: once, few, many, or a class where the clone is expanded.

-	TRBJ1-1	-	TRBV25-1	TGTGCCAGCAGTGTGGGAACAGGACCGTTATTCTTT	CASSVGTGPLFF
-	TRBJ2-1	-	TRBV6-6	TGTGCCAGCAGTTACCCGGGTTATGAGCAGTTCTTC	CASSYPGYEQFF
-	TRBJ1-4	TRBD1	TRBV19	TGTGCCAGTAGTTTCGCAGCCGGGACAGGGGTTGAAAAACTGTTTTTT	CASSFAAGTGVEKLFF
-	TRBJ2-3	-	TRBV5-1	TGCGCCAGCAGCCTGATGACAGTTTTAGTCACAGATACGCAGTATTTT	CASSLMTVLVTDTQYF
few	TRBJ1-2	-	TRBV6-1	TGTGCCAGCAGCAGAAAGGGAGGGGATGATGGCTACACCTTC	CASSRKGGDDGYTF
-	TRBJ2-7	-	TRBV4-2	TGTGCCAGCAGCCAAGAAACTAGTTGGAGTTACGAGCAGTACTTC	CASSQETSWSYEQYF
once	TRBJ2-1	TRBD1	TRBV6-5	TGTGCCAGCACTTCTAACAGGGGCTATGAGCAGTTCTTC	CASTSNRGYEQFF
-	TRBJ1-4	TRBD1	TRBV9	TGTGCCAGCAGCGCCCGCGGGACAGAAATTAATGAAAAACTGTTTTTT	CASSARGTEINEKLFF
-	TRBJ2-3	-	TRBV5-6	TGTGCCAGCAGCCCTAGCGAGACTAGCACAGATACGCAGTATTTT	CASSPSETSTDTQYF
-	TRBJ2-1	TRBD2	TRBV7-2	TGTGCCAGCAGCTTTGGGACTACCAATGAGCAGTTCTTC	CASSFGTTNEQFF
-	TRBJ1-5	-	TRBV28	TGTGCCAGCACCCCCGGGAGTAACAATCAGCCCCAGCATTTT	CASTPGSNNQPQHF
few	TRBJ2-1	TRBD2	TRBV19	TGTGCCAGTAGTATAGGAGCTAGCGGGAGTTATGAGCAGTTCTTC	CASSIGASGSYEQFF
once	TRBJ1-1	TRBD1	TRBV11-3	TGTGCCAGCAGCCCAGACAGGGTTGGTGAAGCTTTCTTT	CASSPDRVGEAFF
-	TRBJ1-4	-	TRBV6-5	TGTGCCAGCAAAACCGCGGGCGTGCTCAATGAAAAACTGTTTTTT	CASKTAGVLNEKLFF
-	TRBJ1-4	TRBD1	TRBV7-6	TGTGCCAGCAGCATGGACAGGGGGCATGAAAAACTGTTTTTT	CASSMDRGHEKLFF
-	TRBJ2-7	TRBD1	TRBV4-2	TGTGCCAGCAGCCAAGTGGCTACAGGGGACGAGCAGTACTTC	CASSQVATGDEQYF
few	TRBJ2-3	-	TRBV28	TGTGCCAGCACCATCTCGTGGGGCGGGACGGCGAACACAGATACGCAGTATTTT	CASTISWGGTANTDTQYF
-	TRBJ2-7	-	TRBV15	TGTGCCACCAGCAGATTCGCGCAGGCTTCCTACGAGCAGTACTTC	CATSRFAQASYEQYF
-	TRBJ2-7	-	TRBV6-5	TGTGCCAGCAGTTACAGCAGGGGCCCCTACGAGCAGTACTTC	CASSYSRGPYEQYF
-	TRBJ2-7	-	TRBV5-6	TGTGCCAGCAGCTTGCAGGGTTACTCCTACGAGCAGTACTTC	CASSLQGYSYEQYF
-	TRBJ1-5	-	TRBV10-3	TGTGCCATCAGTGAGTCATTCAGAACTAGCAATCAGCCCCAGCATTTT	CAISESFRTSNQPQHF
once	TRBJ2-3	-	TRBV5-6	TGTGCCAGCAGCACTGGTTCGGGCACAGATACGCAGTATTTT	CASSTGSGTDTQYF
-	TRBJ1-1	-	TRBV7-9	TGTGCCAGCGGAGGACTGGGGGCGGCGGACACTGAAGCTTTCTTT	CASGGLGAADTEAFF
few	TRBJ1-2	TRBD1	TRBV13	TGTGCCAGCAGCGCGAACACAGGGGTTTGGATCTATGGCTACACCTTC	CASSANTGVWIYGYTF